A single sample gave rise to the 28 T cell receptor beta chains below, sequenced in a study of monozygotic twins with inflammatory bowel disease. With the 5' RACE reads reprocessed, TCRdb shows one record per CDR3 protein and no DNA. The sample shows roughly 90,000 distinct CDR3 sequences, and approximately 7% sits with its ten largest clones. Sequenced input: blood. The source of these receptors is a human donor with ulcerative colitis or Crohn's disease, or a healthy co-twin of an affected twin (not recorded which).

The CDR3 loop reads CASSQGQGAEGEQFF. The chain employs TRBV5-1 and TRBJ2-1; the TRBD1 assignment by TCRdb is unverifiable without DNA. The germline V gene has CDR1 SGHRS and CDR2 YFSETQ. The CDR3 has 15 residues. The complete variable domain, with remaining parts taken from reference TRBV5-1 and TRBJ2-1, reads KAGVTQTPRYLIKTRGQQVTLSCSPISGHRSVSWYQQTPGQGLQFLFEYFSETQRNKGNFPGRFSGRQFSNSRSEMNVSTLELGDSALYLCASSQGQGAEGEQFFGPGTRLTVL.

The chain's CDR3 is CASSYSSRAEAFF. V and J are TRBV6-5 and TRBJ1-1. The CDR3 consists of 13 residues. Germline V CDR1 and CDR2: MNHEY, SVGAGI.

J is TRBJ2-1 and V is TRBV10-2; TCRdb calls TRBD2, which cannot be checked without DNA. CDR1 is WSHSY, CDR2 SAAADI, per germline. The CDR3 is 21 residues long. The CDR3 loop is CASSESRLAGASGSSYNEQFF.

The rearrangement links TRBV18 to TRBJ2-3; TCRdb proposes TRBD1, but this gene call is untestable without DNA. Per the germline V gene, CDR1 is KGHSH and CDR2 is LQKENI. The CDR3 contains 14 residues. The CDR3 spells CASSPQGGRDTQYF.

This chain joins TRBV5-1 and TRBJ2-5. The germline gives CDR1 SGHRS, CDR2 YFSETQ. This CDR3 has 14 amino acids. The chain's CDR3 is CASSLDTRQETQYF.

This chain links TRBV11-2 with TRBJ1-1. CDR1 is SGHAT and CDR2 is FQNNGV in the germline V gene. The CDR3 length is 14 residues. CDR3 residues: CASSGRGPNTEAFF.

The genes are TRBV12-3 or TRBV12-4 and TRBJ2-2; TCRdb designates TRBD2, a call that cannot be tested without DNA. The CDR3 extends over 17 amino acids. CDR3 region: CASSGTSGGTNTGELFF.

The genes are TRBV11-2 and TRBJ2-2; no DNA is available, so the TRBD2 call from TCRdb remains unchecked. Germline V gives CDR1 SGHAT, CDR2 FQNNGV. The CDR3 runs 18 residues. CDR3 sequence: CASSSRGLAGGVTGELFF.

CDR3 in amino acids: CASSPPAGLAQETQYF. The rearrangement links TRBV7-9 to TRBJ2-5; TCRdb reports TRBD2, a call that lacks DNA to check it against. The CDR3 totals 16 residues. Germline CDR1 SEHNR, CDR2 FQNEAQ (reference sequence). Full variable domain (outside the CDR3, taken from reference TRBV7-9 and TRBJ2-5): DTGVSQNPRHKITKRGQNVTFRCDPISEHNRLYWYRQTLGQGPEFLTYFQNEAQLEKSRLLSDRFSAERPKGSFSTLEIQRTEQGDSAMYLCASSPPAGLAQETQYFGPGTRLLVL.

The rearrangement joins TRBV12-3 or TRBV12-4 to TRBJ1-5; TCRdb designates TRBD1, a call that cannot be tested without DNA. The CDR3 is 15 amino acids. This CDR3 reads CASSYGTGGNQPQHF.

J is TRBJ1-1 and V is TRBV5-1; TCRdb proposes TRBD1, but this gene call is untestable without DNA. This CDR3 is 14 amino acids long. The germline V gene encodes CDR1 SGHRS and CDR2 YFSETQ. CDR3 residues: CASSPGGTIIEAFF.

The V and J genes are TRBV5-5 and TRBJ2-5. Germline V lookup: CDR1 SGHKS, CDR2 YYEKEE (reference sequence). The CDR3 totals 17 residues. The CDR3: CASSLAPASANQETQYF.

The CDR3 loop is CASSPGQGAGGNQPQHF. The J gene is TRBJ1-5, the V gene TRBV12-3 or TRBV12-4; as DNA is missing, the TRBD1 call by TCRdb cannot be tested. This CDR3 is built from 17 residues.

The chain joins TRBV7-7 to TRBJ2-2; TCRdb selects TRBD1, and the lack of DNA leaves this call unchecked. Germline CDR1 SSHAT, CDR2 FNYEAQ (reference sequence). This CDR3 region has 14 residues. The CDR3 spells CASSPGTGGGELFF.

This rearrangement joins TRBV20-1 to TRBJ2-5; checking the TCRdb D call of TRBD2 is not possible without DNA. The germline V gene encodes CDR1 DFQATT and CDR2 SNEGSKA (reference sequence). This CDR3 has 16 residues. CDR3 in amino acids: CAPRRPSGGGEETQYF.

The gene calls are TRBV12-3 or TRBV12-4 and TRBJ1-2; as DNA is missing, the TRBD1 call by TCRdb cannot be tested. The CDR3 totals 14 residues. CDR3 in amino acids: CASRIQGGGYGYTF.

This sequence joins TRBV5-4 and TRBJ2-1; the D call from TCRdb, TRBD2, cannot be confirmed without DNA. The CDR3 contains 15 residues. Germline CDR1 and CDR2: SGHNT and YYREEE (reference sequence). Here the CDR3 reads CASSLGDTTGNEQFF.

V and J are TRBV5-6 and TRBJ2-1; TCRdb picks TRBD2, but there is no DNA to check that call. The CDR3 loop spans 14 amino acids. Germline CDR1 reads SGHDT; CDR2 reads YYEEEE. The CDR3 sequence: CASSPYRIPNEQFF.

The chain employs TRBV20-1 and TRBJ1-1; TCRdb reports TRBD1, a call that lacks DNA to check it against. CDR3 length: 15 residues. Germline V gene lookup returns CDR1 DFQATT and CDR2 SNEGSKA (reference sequence). CDR3 in amino acids: CSAQSMVRDFTEAFF.

The genes are TRBV7-2 and TRBJ2-7. In germline, CDR1 is SGHTA, CDR2 FQGNSA. The CDR3 contains 15 residues. The CDR3 reads CASSLSIGNLYEQYF.

CDR3 sequence: CSARVMSAEAFF. The J gene is TRBJ1-1, the V gene TRBV20-1. The CDR3 sequence is 12 residues long. From germline, CDR1 is DFQATT and CDR2 SNEGSKA (reference sequence).

V usage is TRBV12-3 or TRBV12-4 and J usage is TRBJ1-2. The CDR3 runs 13 residues. The CDR3 sequence: CASSLGAPVGYTF.

The chain carries TRBV6-5 and TRBJ1-2. CDR3 length: 14 residues. Looked up from germline, CDR1 is MNHEY and CDR2 is SVGAGI. The CDR3 sequence: CASSYGLGPYGYTF.

The V call is TRBV4-1, the J call TRBJ1-1. Germline assignment: CDR1 MGHRA and CDR2 YSYEKL. The CDR3 runs 14 residues. The CDR3 loop reads CASSQGLRGVEAFF.

The chain joins TRBV20-1 to TRBJ1-1. This CDR3 spans 11 amino acids. The germline CDR1 and CDR2 sequences are DFQATT and SNEGSKA (reference sequence). The CDR3 here is CSVNYQREAFF.

This chain links TRBV12-3 or TRBV12-4 with TRBJ2-5; TCRdb's D call of TRBD1 is untestable without DNA. This CDR3 comprises 14 residues. The CDR3 here is CASSPGQLQETQYF.

The CDR3 here is CASSFGQGEFQPQHF. V is TRBV12-3 or TRBV12-4 and J is TRBJ1-5; the TCRdb D gene call, TRBD1, has no DNA to confirm it. The CDR3 spans 15 residues.

This rearrangement joins TRBV6-5 to TRBJ2-3; TCRdb's D gene call, TRBD1, goes unchecked for lack of DNA. The CDR3 runs 12 residues. CDR1 and CDR2 (germline): MNHEY, SVGAGI. The CDR3 is CASIGAGRTQYF.